This T cell receptor (beta chain) was captured by sequencing in a study of blood T cell repertoires in COVID-19. Germline CDR1 reads SQVTM; CDR2 reads ANQGSEA. The CDR3 consists of 13 residues. V was trimmed by 7 bases and J by 7 bases, leaving 19 bases between them. The repertoire was sequenced with immunoSEQ multiplex PCR; TCRdb's copy has only in-frame clones and lacks some. The sample has fewer than 350,000 clones, around 87% seen once; the top ten hold approximately 2%. This chain connects TRBV29-1 to TRBJ1-1; the D gene is possibly TRBD1 (6 bases). This TCR came from a woman in her thirties who had recovered from COVID-19. The sequenced sample consisted of peripheral blood. In nucleotides, the CDR3 is TGCAGCGCATACCAGGGGCTGGTCGGTGAAGCTTTCTTT. The encoded protein is CSAYQGLVGEAFF.